What follows are 9 T cell receptor beta chains derived from one specimen sequenced in a study of T-cell memory formation after mild COVID-19. One entry per CDR3 protein, called by TCRdb with MiXCR from the 5' RACE reads. The data show 250,000 to 350,000 distinct CDR3 sequences, just under 20% seen once. Material for sequencing was PBMCs or a T cell subset sorted from them (not recorded which). Receptors were obtained from a man younger than 35 who had mild COVID-19 (a few samples of this study predate the infection). Cell type and time point are not known.

V and J are TRBV5-8 and TRBJ2-3, with D perhaps matching TRBD2 (5 bases). Germline V gives CDR1 SGHTS, CDR2 YDEGEE. The CDR3 totals 13 residues. With 4 bases removed from V and 6 bases from J, the gap between germline ends came to 12 bases. CDR3 sequence (DNA): TGTGCCAGCAGCGCTGACCGGAGGGATACGCAGTATTTT. Its protein product is CASSADRRDTQYF.

This clonotype appeared a few times. The chain employs TRBV19 and TRBJ2-2; TRBD1 agrees at 9 bases. After removal of 6 bases from V and 5 bases from J, the junction contained 7 bases not matched to a gene. Germline V gene sequence: CDR1 LNHDA, CDR2 SQIVND (reference sequence). There are 15 residues in the CDR3. CDR3 bases: TGTGCCAGTAGGAGGGGACAGGGAGAGACCGGGGAGCTGTTTTTT. Protein sequence: CASRRGQGETGELFF.

This clonotype was detected only a few times. This chain links TRBV29-1 with TRBJ2-5, with a tentative D call TRBD2 (5 bases). The CDR3 has 13 amino acids. Trimming removed 7 bases at V and 4 bases at J, with 16 bases between. Germline V lookup: CDR1 SQVTM, CDR2 ANQGSEA. CDR3 region: CSAHDGGRETQYF. The DNA of the CDR3 is TGCAGCGCCCATGATGGAGGCCGAGAGACCCAGTACTTC.

CDR3 in DNA: TGTGCCAGCAGCTTAGTTCGGGCGGCCTATGGCTACACCTTC. Its protein is CASSLVRAAYGYTF. The gene calls are TRBV11-2 and TRBJ1-2; D is uncertain. Per germline, CDR1 SGHAT and CDR2 FQNNGV. The CDR3 length is 14 residues. Trimming pared 1 base from V and 4 bases from J, leaving 10 bases between.

This rearrangement joins TRBV12-3 or TRBV12-4 to TRBJ1-3, with 10 bases matching TRBD1. The CDR3 loop spans 18 amino acids. V lost 6 bases, J lost 4 bases, and 15 bases stayed unmatched. This CDR3 is CASRPDRDRGSGGNTIYF. The CDR3 coding sequence is TGTGCCAGCAGACCTGACCGGGACAGGGGCTCAGGAGGAAACACCATATATTTT.

The genes are TRBV12-3 or TRBV12-4 and TRBJ2-7, with 7 bases identical to TRBD2. The CDR3 is 15 amino acids. V shed 0 bases, J shed 1 base, and the junction held 3 bases outside the gene matches. The chain's CDR3 is CASSLAASGSYEQYF. The CDR3, as DNA: TGTGCCAGCAGTTTAGCGGCTAGCGGATCCTACGAGCAGTACTTC.

This clonotype was seen only a few times. The chain's CDR3 is CASSRTALNQPQHF. The CDR3 DNA sequence: TGTGCCAGCAGCAGGACGGCTCTCAATCAGCCCCAGCATTTT. The chain joins TRBV12-3 or TRBV12-4 to TRBJ1-5; D unresolved. The V gene lost 6 bases and the J gene lost 3 bases, with 12 bases spanning the gap. There are 14 residues in the CDR3.

The table lists this clonotype with a count of one. Likely a read error: the CDR3 ends without its conserved phenylalanine or tryptophan. In DNA form, the CDR3 reads TGCAGCGCAAGACAGGGGGCGGCCTATGGCTACACCTTA. Protein sequence: CSARQGAAYGYTL. V and J are TRBV29-1 and TRBJ1-2; 10 nucleotides match TRBD1. Germline V CDR1 and CDR2: SQVTM, ANQGSEA. The CDR3 covers 13 residues. V lost 7 bases to trimming and J lost 4 bases; unmatched junction nucleotides: 6.

This clonotype was detected a few times. The V call is TRBV29-1, the J call TRBJ2-5; D possibly corresponds to TRBD2 (6 bases). The CDR3 covers 12 residues. V dropped 7 bases and J dropped 1 base, with 10 bases sitting between them. From germline, CDR1 is SQVTM and CDR2 ANQGSEA. The CDR3 region has the DNA TGCAGCGGGGGGGAACTCCAAGAGACCCAGTACTTC. Its protein is CSGGELQETQYF.